This paragraph covers one T cell receptor (beta chain) sequence. Its antigen remains unknown. The junction departs from the called germline gene at one end, perhaps through a read error. Naive CD8 T cell sorting was performed on the CD8+CD4-CCR7+CD45RA+ phenotype. The data are from a study of molecular identifiers for immune sequencing clone quantification. Study results and limitations: Clones carrying above 20 RNA copies accounted for over 99% of effector molecules, under 1% in naive cells.

Previously described methods with listed TCR primers produced the bulk TCR libraries. TCRdb re-analysed the PCR reads in MiXCR, keeping a single row per CDR3 protein. Counted here are roughly 320,000 distinct CDR3 sequences, about 22% occurring once; the ten biggest clones make up about 0.74%. The CDR3 is 15 residues long. The TCR comes from a human donor in good health. Some libraries in this study had Jurkat cell RNA spiked in. What was sequenced was naive CD8+ T cells from blood, with Jurkat cell RNA spiked in. The subset: FACS-sorted CD8+CD4-CCR7+CD45RA+ naive T cells. The chain combines TRBV12-3 or TRBV12-4 with TRBJ2-3, with D possibly being TRBD1 or TRBD2 (5 bases each). CDR3 sequence: CASTNRDPQGGLRHF. CDR3 DNA: TGTGCCAGCACCAACCGGGACCCCCAGGGTGGCCTCCGGCATTTT.